This TCR beta chain was sequenced in a study of naive and memory T cell subsets. V was cut by 2 bases and J by 5 bases, with 15 bases left in between. Per the germline V gene, CDR1 is ENHRY and CDR2 is SYGVKD. The CDR3 consists of 15 residues. Two oligonucleotides, mixed equimolar, formed the beta constant-region primer covering TRBC1 and TRBC2. TCRdb called the UMI-ligation and nested PCR reads again in MiXCR, with one record for every CDR3 protein. The sample contains approximately 140,000 distinct CDR3 sequences, about 17% of which appear only once. CMV status came from CD4+ T cell IFNgamma after overnight CMV lysate stimulation of fresh PBMCs. Cells stained for CD3, CD4, CD8, CD45RA and CD27 were sorted into four subsets.

The sample consisted of naive CD4+ T cells from blood. This clonotype was obtained from a human donor in good health. The chain links TRBV10-3 to TRBJ1-1; TRBD1 might be the D (5 bases). The DNA of the CDR3 is TGTGCCATCAGTGAGACCGGGGGGAGGCGGACTGAAGCTTTCTTT. Residues: CAISETGGRRTEAFF.